Shown below are 6 T cell receptor beta chains from a single sample sequenced in a study of human T cells and chemical hapten exposure. As for time point: pre-sensitization, week 0. As to treatment: therapeutic diphenylcyclopropenone sensitization with weekly scalp DPC. One entry per CDR3 protein results from TCRdb running MiXCR on the RACE reads. This sample yields 250,000 to 300,000 distinct CDR3 sequences, of which approximately 8% are seen a single time; 0.9% to 1.5% belongs to the top ten. The sample in question was whole blood, obtained in connection with sensitization to the hapten diphenylcyclopropenone (DPC). The receptors originated from a young man with alopecia areata. Some clones in this sample may be carry-over from other donors' samples.

This chain links TRBV3-1 with TRBJ2-1, with D uncertain. Germline CDR1 and CDR2: LGHDT and YNNKEL (reference sequence). Trimming stripped 1 base from V and 7 bases from J, with 11 bases between. The CDR3 runs 14 residues. The CDR3 loop is CASSQARESNEQFF. CDR3 bases: TGTGCCAGCAGCCAAGCCAGAGAGTCGAATGAGCAGTTCTTC.

This clonotype was recorded many times. The chain joins TRBV9 to TRBJ1-6, with D tentatively TRBD1 (5 bases). CDR3 size: 17 residues. V lost 3 bases and J lost 0, with 13 bases in between. Germline CDR1 SGDLS, CDR2 YYNGEE. The CDR3 DNA follows: TGTGCCAGCAGCGGGGACGCCTCGAGCTCCTATAATTCACCCCTCCACTTT. It yields the protein CASSGDASSSYNSPLHF. Supplemented by reference TRBV9 and TRBJ1-6, the full variable domain reads DSGVTQTPKHLITATGQRVTLRCSPRSGDLSVYWYQQSLDQGLQFLIQYYNGEERAKGNILERFSAQQFPDLHSELNLSSLELGDSALYFCASSGDASSSYNSPLHFGNGTRLTVT.

V and J are TRBV11-2 and TRBJ2-5; D is unclear. The CDR3 sequence is 15 residues long. V was pared by 3 bases and J by 5 bases, with 16 bases between. Germline V gene lookup returns CDR1 SGHAT and CDR2 FQNNGV. CDR3 coding DNA: TGTGCCAGCAGCTTGGAACGTCAACCGAGGGAGACCCAGTACTTC. Encoded protein: CASSLERQPRETQYF.

The V gene is TRBV12-3 or TRBV12-4, the J gene TRBJ2-2; D gene unclear. The ends were cut back, 6 bases at V and 4 bases at J, with 15 bases in the middle. The CDR3 contains 15 residues. The CDR3 loop reads CASSSSWGFTGELFF. In DNA form, the CDR3 reads TGTGCCAGCAGCTCCTCTTGGGGATTCACCGGGGAGCTGTTTTTT.

The chain joins TRBV20-1 to TRBJ2-7; 8 positions match TRBD2. The CDR3 covers 14 residues. The trim removed 5 bases at V and 2 bases at J, leaving 8 bases unmatched. Germline V CDR1 and CDR2: DFQATT, SNEGSKA (reference sequence). Here the CDR3 reads CSASQRGLTYEQYF. In DNA form, the CDR3 reads TGCAGTGCTTCCCAGCGGGGGCTGACCTACGAGCAGTACTTC.

The chain employs TRBV18 and TRBJ2-7; D is uncertain. Trimming removed 4 bases at V and 5 bases at J, with 15 bases between. The CDR3 contains 14 residues. CDR1 is KGHSH, CDR2 LQKENI, per germline. The CDR3 loop is CASSQDLTLNEQYV. The DNA for the CDR3 is TGTGCCAGCTCACAAGACCTGACTCTTAACGAGCAGTACGTC.